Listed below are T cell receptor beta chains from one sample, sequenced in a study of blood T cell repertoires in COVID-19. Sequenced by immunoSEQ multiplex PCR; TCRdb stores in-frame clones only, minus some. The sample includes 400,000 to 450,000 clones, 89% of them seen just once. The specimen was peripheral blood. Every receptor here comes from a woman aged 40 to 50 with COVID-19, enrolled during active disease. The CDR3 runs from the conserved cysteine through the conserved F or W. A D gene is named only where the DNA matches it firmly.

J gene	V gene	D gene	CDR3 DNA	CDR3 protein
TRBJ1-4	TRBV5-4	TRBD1	TGTGCCAGCAGTAATCCGGGACAGGGTAATGAAAAACTGTTTTTT	CASSNPGQGNEKLFF
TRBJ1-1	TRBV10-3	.	TGTGCCATCAGTGTGCAGGGAATGAACACTGAAGCTTTCTTT	CAISVQGMNTEAFF
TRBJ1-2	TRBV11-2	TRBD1	TGTGCCAGCAGCTTATTCCTCCCGGGACAGGAGACAGGGGATGGCTACACCTTC	CASSLFLPGQETGDGYTF
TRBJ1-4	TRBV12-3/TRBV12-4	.	TGTGCCAGCAGTTTACACGGGAGTGAAAAACTGTTTTTT	CASSLHGSEKLFF
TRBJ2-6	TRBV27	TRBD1	TGTGCCAGCAGTCCATTAGGGGGCTTGGGGGCCAACGTCCTGACTTTC	CASSPLGGLGANVLTF
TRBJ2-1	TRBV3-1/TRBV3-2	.	TGTGCCAGCAGCAGAGAGGAGGAGCAGTTCTTC	CASSREEEQFF
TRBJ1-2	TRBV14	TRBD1	TGTGCCAGCAGTCTCGGGACAGGCGTAGGGCGAGGCTACACCTTC	CASSLGTGVGRGYTF
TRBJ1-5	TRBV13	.	TGTGCCAGCAGCGAGGGTCTGAGTCTCGATCAGCCCCAGCATTTT	CASSEGLSLDQPQHF
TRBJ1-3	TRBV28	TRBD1	TGTGCCAGCAGCCCTGAAGGGGGCAGGGGGCTTGGAAACACCATATATTTT	CASSPEGGRGLGNTIYF
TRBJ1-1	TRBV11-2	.	TGTGCCAGCAGCCCTGGGCGCCTTGAAGCTTTCTTT	CASSPGRLEAFF
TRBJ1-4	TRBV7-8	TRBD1	TGTGCCAGCAGCTTAAGCCGTGGGACAGGAAGGGAAAAACTGTTTTTT	CASSLSRGTGREKLFF
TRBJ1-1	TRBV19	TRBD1	TGTGCCAGTACCCACAGGGGCACTGAAGCTTTCTTT	CASTHRGTEAFF
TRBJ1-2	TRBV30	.	TGTGCCTGGATTTCGTCGTATGGCTACACCTTC	CAWISSYGYTF
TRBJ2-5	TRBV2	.	TGTGCCAGCAGTGGGGGGGGGCAGGAGACCCAGTACTTC	CASSGGGQETQYF
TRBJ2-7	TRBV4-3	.	TGCGCCAGCAGCCAAGAGCCCTTCGGACGGGGAGCCTACGAGCAGTACTTC	CASSQEPFGRGAYEQYF